This T cell receptor (beta chain) was documented in a study of blood T cell repertoires in COVID-19. Clones were read by immunoSEQ multiplex PCR, and TCRdb kept only the in-frame ones, dropping some. Of under 200,000 clones in the sample, around 90% were seen once. V gave up 2 bases and J gave up 3 bases, with 17 bases separating them. The CDR3 extends over 16 amino acids. Germline loops: CDR1 SGHDN, CDR2 FVKESK. The rearrangement joins TRBV14 to TRBJ2-7, with D perhaps matching TRBD1 (6 bases). Sequencing was performed on peripheral blood. The receptor was isolated from a man in his forties or fifties with acute or convalescent COVID-19. In DNA form, the CDR3 reads TGTGCCAGCAGCCAAATCCCCTGGACAGCAGACTACGAGCAGTACTTC. This sequence encodes CASSQIPWTADYEQYF.